This T cell receptor beta chain was sequenced during a study of T cells after yellow fever vaccination. Study-level results: The secondary response showed a weaker magnitude and a faster peak, day 5 versus 15. Overall, a small share of clonotypes was seen in both CD4 and CD8 compartments.

This clonotype was counted many times. Its antigen is undetermined. A single record per CDR3 protein comes from TCRdb applying MiXCR to the 5' RACE reads. Of about 120,000 distinct CDR3 sequences in the sample, 7.5% to 10% were seen once. The V gene lost 4 bases and the J gene lost 2 bases, with 12 bases spanning the gap. The CDR3 has 15 amino acids. CDR1 and CDR2 (germline): LGHNA, YNFKEQ. Material: CD8+ T cells sorted from PBMCs, obtained on the day of the yellow fever booster vaccination. V usage is TRBV4-2 and J usage is TRBJ2-1, with D possibly being TRBD2 (6 bases). This clonotype was sampled from a man aged 18-30 years who received the YFV17D yellow fever vaccine. CDR3 bases: TGTGCCAGCAGCCCGGGGGATGGGCCCTACAATGAGCAGTTCTTC. Its translation is CASSPGDGPYNEQFF.